Shown below are 12 T cell receptor beta chains from a single sample sequenced in a study of Ad26.COV2.S vaccination and SARS-CoV-2 variants. The assay was immunoSEQ multiplex PCR, and TCRdb's table has in-frame clones only and misses some. In the table there are roughly 100,000 clones, about 78% of which are singletons. This material consisted of peripheral blood, taken after recovery from COVID-19. Receptor source: a human donor who had recovered from COVID-19.

V usage is TRBV30 and J usage is TRBJ1-1, with 7 positions matching TRBD1. The CDR3 is 13 residues long. V shed 4 bases and J 9 bases; nucleotides not matched to a gene: 11. Germline loops: CDR1 GTSNPN, CDR2 SVGIG (reference sequence). DNA for the CDR3: TGTGCCTGGACTACATTCCAGACAGGGCAAGCTTTCTTT. It specifies CAWTTFQTGQAFF.

This chain links TRBV6-2 or TRBV6-3 with TRBJ1-4; 7 bases match TRBD1. CDR3 size: 14 residues. Trimming cost V 6 bases and J 4 bases; bases outside gene matches: 5. Germline CDR1 and CDR2: MNHEY and SVGEGT. The CDR3 coding sequence is TGTGCCAGCAGCGGAAGGGACAGTAATGAAAAACTGTTTTTT. Amino acid sequence: CASSGRDSNEKLFF.

The rearrangement uses TRBV2 and TRBJ1-5, with no clear D. Trimming pared 4 bases from V and 1 base from J, leaving 5 bases between. In germline, CDR1 is SNHLY, CDR2 FYNNEI. The CDR3 length is 13 residues. CDR3 nucleotides: TGTGCCAGCAGTGTCAGGAGCAATCAGCCCCAGCATTTT. The encoded protein is CASSVRSNQPQHF.

The V call is TRBV2, the J call TRBJ2-3; 11 bases match TRBD2. CDR1 and CDR2 from the germline V gene are SNHLY and FYNNEI. This CDR3 is built from 13 residues. J gave up 4 bases and V 9 bases, and 3 bases lay outside the gene matches. CDR3 amino acids: CASLAGGPDTQYF. The CDR3 DNA reads as TGTGCCAGTCTAGCGGGGGGACCAGATACGCAGTATTTT.

The gene calls are TRBV19 and TRBJ1-5; no reliable D call. Germline assignment: CDR1 LNHDA and CDR2 SQIVND (reference sequence). The V gene lost 3 bases and the J gene lost 2 bases, with 14 bases spanning the gap. The CDR3 has 16 amino acids. CDR3: CASSISAGPGNQPQHF. In nucleotides, the CDR3 is TGTGCCAGTAGTATTTCGGCAGGCCCAGGCAATCAGCCCCAGCATTTT.

The chain uses TRBV27 and TRBJ1-5, with D possibly TRBD1 on 6 matching bases. V lost 5 bases and J lost 3, with 17 bases in between. Germline assignment: CDR1 MNHEY and CDR2 SMNVEV (reference sequence). CDR3 length: 16 residues. CDR3 bases: TGTGCCAGCAGTCCCCAGTTGGGGGGCTACAATCAGCCCCAGCATTTT. Amino acids: CASSPQLGGYNQPQHF.

The chain combines TRBV3-1 (or the pseudogene TRBV3-2) with TRBJ1-1, with 12 positions matching TRBD1. The CDR3 length is 18 residues. J gave up 0 bases and V 1 base, and 6 bases lay outside the gene matches. Germline V CDR1 and CDR2: LGHDT, YNNKEL (reference sequence). As DNA, the CDR3 is TGTGCCAGCAGCCAAGCCGGGACAGGGGGCGTTTTGAACACTGAAGCTTTCTTT. Its translation is CASSQAGTGGVLNTEAFF.

The J gene is TRBJ1-3, the V gene TRBV28, with TRBD1 matching over 7 bases. V shed 5 bases, J shed 4 bases, and the junction held 11 bases outside the gene matches. Germline loops: CDR1 MDHEN, CDR2 SYDVKM. This CDR3 has 16 residues. The CDR3 DNA reads as TGTGCCAGCAGTGTCAGGGGGGGACCGGGAGGAAACACCATATATTTT. Translation: CASSVRGGPGGNTIYF.

This clone has a handful of counts. This chain uses TRBV23-1 with TRBJ1-2, with unresolved D. TRBV23-1 carries the ORF label, with uncertain function. The CDR3 is made up of 12 amino acids. With 7 bases removed from V and 4 bases from J, the gap between germline ends came to 10 bases. The CDR3 DNA follows: TGCGCCAGCACCCCAACAAGCTATGGCTACACCTTC. Encoded protein: CASTPTSYGYTF.

This chain connects TRBV29-1 to TRBJ2-1; 10 nucleotides match TRBD2. Germline CDR1 and CDR2: SQVTM and ANQGSEA. The trim removed 6 bases at V and 5 bases at J, leaving 10 bases unmatched. CDR3 size: 15 residues. CDR3 sequence: CSVGFALAGDNEQFF. As DNA, the CDR3 is TGCAGCGTCGGGTTCGCCCTAGCGGGGGACAATGAGCAGTTCTTC.

The chain is built from TRBV6-5 and TRBJ1-3, with unresolved D. The ends were cut back, 7 bases at V and 4 bases at J, with 11 bases in the middle. The CDR3 sequence is 13 residues long. Germline V lookup: CDR1 MNHEY, CDR2 SVGAGI. CDR3 protein: CASIDRLGNTIYF. The CDR3, as DNA: TGTGCCAGCATAGACCGACTCGGAAACACCATATATTTT.

This rearrangement joins TRBV11-1 to TRBJ2-1; D gene uncertain. The CDR3 length is 13 residues. Germline V gives CDR1 SGHAT, CDR2 FQDESV (reference sequence). V shed 1 base and J shed 8 bases, with 9 bases lying between them. The DNA of the CDR3 is TGTGCCAGCAGCTTAGATTTGGTCGATGAGCAGTTCTTC. As protein: CASSLDLVDEQFF.